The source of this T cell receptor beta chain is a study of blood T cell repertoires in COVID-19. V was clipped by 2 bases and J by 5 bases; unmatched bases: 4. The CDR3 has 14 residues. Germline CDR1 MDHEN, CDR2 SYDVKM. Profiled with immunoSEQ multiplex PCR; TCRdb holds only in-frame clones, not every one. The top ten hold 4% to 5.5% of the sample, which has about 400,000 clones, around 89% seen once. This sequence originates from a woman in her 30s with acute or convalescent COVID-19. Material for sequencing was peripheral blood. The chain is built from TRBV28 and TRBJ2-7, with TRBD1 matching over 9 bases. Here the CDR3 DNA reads TGTGCCAGCAGTTTACGGGACAGGGCAAACGAGCAGTACTTC. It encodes CASSLRDRANEQYF.